One T cell receptor beta chain is described in this entry. Its antigen is currently unknown. CDR1 is LGHDT, CDR2 YNNKEL, per germline (reference sequence). The CDR3 runs to 14 residues. V dropped 3 bases and J dropped 9; count of bases not matched to a gene: 5. RNA transcripts gave rise to amplified TCR beta CDR3 regions. HTBI primers were used for first-round RT-PCR of the TCR CDR3. Via MiXCR, TCRdb re-called the multiplex PCR reads, giving one row per CDR3 protein. The sample carries about 420,000 distinct CDR3 sequences, 15% to 17% recorded once. This record belongs to a study of T cells in Graves' hyperthyroidism and ophthalmopathy. Notes on the study in general: A model of 13 V-J pairs discriminated ophthalmopathy from stable hyperthyroidism.

Sequenced material: blood. The origin of this receptor is a woman aged 18-35 years with Graves' hyperthyroidism. The chain uses TRBV3-1 and TRBJ2-7; 13 nucleotides align to TRBD2. The CDR3: CASSHGTSGVGQYF. DNA for the CDR3: TGTGCCAGCAGCCACGGGACTAGCGGGGTCGGGCAGTACTTC.